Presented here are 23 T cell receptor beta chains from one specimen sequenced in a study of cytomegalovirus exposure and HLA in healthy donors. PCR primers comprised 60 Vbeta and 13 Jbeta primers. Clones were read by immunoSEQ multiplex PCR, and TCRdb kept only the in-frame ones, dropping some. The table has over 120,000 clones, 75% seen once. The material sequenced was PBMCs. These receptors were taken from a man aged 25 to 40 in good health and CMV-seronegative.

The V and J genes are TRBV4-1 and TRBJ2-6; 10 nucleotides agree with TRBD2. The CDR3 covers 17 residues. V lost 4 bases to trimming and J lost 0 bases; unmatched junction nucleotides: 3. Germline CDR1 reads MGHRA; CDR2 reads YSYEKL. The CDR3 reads CASSPSGSSSGANVLTF. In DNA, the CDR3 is TGCGCCAGCAGCCCTAGCGGGAGTAGCTCTGGGGCCAACGTCCTGACTTTC.

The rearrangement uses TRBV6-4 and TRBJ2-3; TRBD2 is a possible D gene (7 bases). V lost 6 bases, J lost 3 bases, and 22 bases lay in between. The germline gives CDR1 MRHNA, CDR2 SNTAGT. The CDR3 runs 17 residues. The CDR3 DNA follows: TGTGCCAGCAGCTTCCGGGGGGCCCAAGCGAGTACAGATACGCAGTATTTT. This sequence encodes CASSFRGAQASTDTQYF.

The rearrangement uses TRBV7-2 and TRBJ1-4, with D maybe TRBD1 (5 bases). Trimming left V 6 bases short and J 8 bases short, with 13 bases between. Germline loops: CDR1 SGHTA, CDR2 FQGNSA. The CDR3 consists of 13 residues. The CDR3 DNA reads TGTGCCAGCAGTCCCTATGGGGGGGAAAAACTGTTTTTT. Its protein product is CASSPYGGEKLFF.

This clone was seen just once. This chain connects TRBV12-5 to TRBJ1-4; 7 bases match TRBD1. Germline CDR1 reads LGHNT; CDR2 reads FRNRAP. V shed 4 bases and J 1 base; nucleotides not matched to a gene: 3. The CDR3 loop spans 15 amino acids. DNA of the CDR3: TGTGCTAGTGGTTCCAGGGGGGTAACTAATGAAAAACTGTTTTTT. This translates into CASGSRGVTNEKLFF.

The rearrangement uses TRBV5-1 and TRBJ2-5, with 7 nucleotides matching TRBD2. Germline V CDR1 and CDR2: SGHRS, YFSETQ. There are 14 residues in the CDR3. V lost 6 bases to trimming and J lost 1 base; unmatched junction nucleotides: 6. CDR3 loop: CASTSGTTQETQYF. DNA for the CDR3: TGCGCCAGCACCTCCGGGACTACCCAAGAGACCCAGTACTTC.

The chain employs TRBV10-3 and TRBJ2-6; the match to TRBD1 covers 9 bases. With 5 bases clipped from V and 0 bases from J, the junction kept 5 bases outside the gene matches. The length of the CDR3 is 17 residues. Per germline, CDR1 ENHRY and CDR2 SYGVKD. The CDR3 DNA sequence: TGTGCCATCAGTAGGACAGGGGTCGGCTCTGGGGCCAACGTCCTGACTTTC. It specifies CAISRTGVGSGANVLTF.

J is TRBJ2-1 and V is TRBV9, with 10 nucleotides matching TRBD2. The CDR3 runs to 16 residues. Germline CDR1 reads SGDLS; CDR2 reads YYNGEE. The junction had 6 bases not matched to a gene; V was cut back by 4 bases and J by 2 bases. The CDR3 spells CASSPWSGRAYNEQFF. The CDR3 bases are TGTGCCAGCAGCCCTTGGAGCGGGAGGGCCTACAATGAGCAGTTCTTC.

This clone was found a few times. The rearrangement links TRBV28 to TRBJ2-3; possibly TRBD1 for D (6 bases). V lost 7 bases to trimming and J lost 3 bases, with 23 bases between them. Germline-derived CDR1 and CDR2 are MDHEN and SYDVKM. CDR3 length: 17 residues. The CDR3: CASTRTVRGGGTDTQYF. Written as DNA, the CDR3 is TGTGCCAGCACTCGGACAGTCCGAGGGGGTGGAACAGATACGCAGTATTTT.

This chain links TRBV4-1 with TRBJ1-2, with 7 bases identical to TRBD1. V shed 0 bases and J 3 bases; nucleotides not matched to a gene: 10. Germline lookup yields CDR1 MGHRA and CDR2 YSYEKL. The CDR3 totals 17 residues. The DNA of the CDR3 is TGCGCCAGCAGCCAAGATAGGGTGGCAGGGGGGCACTATGGCTACACCTTC. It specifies CASSQDRVAGGHYGYTF.

Written as DNA, the CDR3 is TGTGCCAGCAGCTTACGGACTAGCGCTCCCACTCGCTCCTACGAGCAGTACTTC. Amino acid sequence: CASSLRTSAPTRSYEQYF. The gene calls are TRBV7-9 and TRBJ2-5; TRBD2 aligns across 9 bases. Gene TRBJ2-7 matches the end of the DNA better, so the J call may be wrong. The CDR3 extends over 18 amino acids. Per germline, CDR1 SEHNR and CDR2 FQNEAQ (reference sequence).

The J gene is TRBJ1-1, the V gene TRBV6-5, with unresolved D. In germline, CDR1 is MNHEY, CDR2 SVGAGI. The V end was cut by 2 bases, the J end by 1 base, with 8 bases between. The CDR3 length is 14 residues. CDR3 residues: CASSYTGKNTEAFF. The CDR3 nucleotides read TGTGCCAGCAGTTACACCGGGAAGAACACTGAAGCTTTCTTT.

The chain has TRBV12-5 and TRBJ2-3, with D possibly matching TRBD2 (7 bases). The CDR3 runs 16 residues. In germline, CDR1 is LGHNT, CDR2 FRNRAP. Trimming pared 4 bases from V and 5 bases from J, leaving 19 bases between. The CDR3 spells CASGWEGGQGIDTQYF. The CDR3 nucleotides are TGTGCTAGTGGTTGGGAGGGAGGGCAGGGGATAGATACGCAGTATTTT.

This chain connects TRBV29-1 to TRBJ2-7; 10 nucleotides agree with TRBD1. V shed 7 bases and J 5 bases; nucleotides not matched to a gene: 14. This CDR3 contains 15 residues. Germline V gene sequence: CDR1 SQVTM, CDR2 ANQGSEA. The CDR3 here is CSAGGVGTGEHEQYF. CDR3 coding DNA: TGCAGCGCTGGGGGTGTAGGGACAGGGGAGCACGAGCAGTACTTC.

The CDR3 sequence is CAWSGGYSPLHF. DNA of the CDR3: TGTGCCTGGAGTGGAGGGTACTCACCCCTCCACTTT. The chain couples TRBV30 to TRBJ1-6; D remains ambiguous. V lost 1 base to trimming and J lost 10 bases, with 8 bases between them. CDR1 is GTSNPN, CDR2 SVGIG, per germline (reference sequence). The CDR3 runs 12 residues.

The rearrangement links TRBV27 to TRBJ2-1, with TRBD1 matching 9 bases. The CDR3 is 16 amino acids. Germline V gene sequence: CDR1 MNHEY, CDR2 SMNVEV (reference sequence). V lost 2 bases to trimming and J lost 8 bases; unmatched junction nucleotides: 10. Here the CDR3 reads CASSLGGETGGYEQFF. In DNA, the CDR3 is TGTGCCAGCAGTTTAGGAGGAGAGACAGGGGGATATGAGCAGTTCTTC.

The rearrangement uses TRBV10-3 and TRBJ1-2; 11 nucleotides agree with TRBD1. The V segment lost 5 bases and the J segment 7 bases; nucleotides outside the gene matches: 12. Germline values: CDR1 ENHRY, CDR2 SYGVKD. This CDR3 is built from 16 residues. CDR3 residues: CAISPGQGVQEFGYTF. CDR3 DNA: TGTGCCATCAGTCCGGGACAGGGGGTTCAAGAGTTTGGCTACACCTTC.

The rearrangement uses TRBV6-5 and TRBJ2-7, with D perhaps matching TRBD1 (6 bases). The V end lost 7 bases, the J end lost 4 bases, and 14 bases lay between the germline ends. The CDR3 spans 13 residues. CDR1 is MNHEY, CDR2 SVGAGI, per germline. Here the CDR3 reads CASKPGVAYEQYF. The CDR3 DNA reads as TGTGCCAGCAAGCCAGGGGTGGCGTACGAGCAGTACTTC.

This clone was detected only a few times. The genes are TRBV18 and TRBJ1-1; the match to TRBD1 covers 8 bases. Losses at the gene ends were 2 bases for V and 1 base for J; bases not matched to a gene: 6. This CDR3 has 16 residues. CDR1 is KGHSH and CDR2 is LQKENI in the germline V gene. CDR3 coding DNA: TGTGCCAGCTCACCAACCGGGACAGGCCAGAACACTGAAGCTTTCTTT. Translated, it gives CASSPTGTGQNTEAFF.

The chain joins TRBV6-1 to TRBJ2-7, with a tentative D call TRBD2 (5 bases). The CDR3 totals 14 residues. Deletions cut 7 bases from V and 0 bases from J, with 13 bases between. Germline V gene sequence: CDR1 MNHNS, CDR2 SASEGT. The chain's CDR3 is CASIDPGSSYEQYF. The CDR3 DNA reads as TGTGCCAGCATTGACCCGGGAAGCTCCTACGAGCAGTACTTC.

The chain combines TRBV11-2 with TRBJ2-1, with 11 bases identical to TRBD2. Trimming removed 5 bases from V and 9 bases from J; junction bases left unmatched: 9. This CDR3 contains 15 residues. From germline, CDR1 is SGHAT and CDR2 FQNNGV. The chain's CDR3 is CASSHTGTSGTEQFF. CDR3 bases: TGTGCCAGCAGCCATACCGGGACTAGCGGCACTGAGCAGTTCTTC.

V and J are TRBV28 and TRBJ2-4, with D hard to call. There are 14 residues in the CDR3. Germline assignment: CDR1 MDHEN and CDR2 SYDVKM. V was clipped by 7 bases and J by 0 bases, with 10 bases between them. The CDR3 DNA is TGTGCCAGCACCCCTCAGATAGCCAAAAACATTCAGTACTTC. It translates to CASTPQIAKNIQYF.

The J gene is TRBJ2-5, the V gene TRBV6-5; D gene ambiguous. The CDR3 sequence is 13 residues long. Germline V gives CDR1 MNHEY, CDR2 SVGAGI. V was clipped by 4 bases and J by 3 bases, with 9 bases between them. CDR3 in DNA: TGTGCCAGCAGTTTTAACAGAGAAGAGACCCAGTACTTC. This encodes CASSFNREETQYF.

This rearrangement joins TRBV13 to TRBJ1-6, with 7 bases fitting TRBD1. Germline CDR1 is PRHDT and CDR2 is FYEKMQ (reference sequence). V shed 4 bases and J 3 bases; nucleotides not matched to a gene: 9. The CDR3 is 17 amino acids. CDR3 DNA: TGTGCCAGCAGCTCCTCGGAGACAGGGAACTATAATTCACCCCTCCACTTT. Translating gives CASSSSETGNYNSPLHF.